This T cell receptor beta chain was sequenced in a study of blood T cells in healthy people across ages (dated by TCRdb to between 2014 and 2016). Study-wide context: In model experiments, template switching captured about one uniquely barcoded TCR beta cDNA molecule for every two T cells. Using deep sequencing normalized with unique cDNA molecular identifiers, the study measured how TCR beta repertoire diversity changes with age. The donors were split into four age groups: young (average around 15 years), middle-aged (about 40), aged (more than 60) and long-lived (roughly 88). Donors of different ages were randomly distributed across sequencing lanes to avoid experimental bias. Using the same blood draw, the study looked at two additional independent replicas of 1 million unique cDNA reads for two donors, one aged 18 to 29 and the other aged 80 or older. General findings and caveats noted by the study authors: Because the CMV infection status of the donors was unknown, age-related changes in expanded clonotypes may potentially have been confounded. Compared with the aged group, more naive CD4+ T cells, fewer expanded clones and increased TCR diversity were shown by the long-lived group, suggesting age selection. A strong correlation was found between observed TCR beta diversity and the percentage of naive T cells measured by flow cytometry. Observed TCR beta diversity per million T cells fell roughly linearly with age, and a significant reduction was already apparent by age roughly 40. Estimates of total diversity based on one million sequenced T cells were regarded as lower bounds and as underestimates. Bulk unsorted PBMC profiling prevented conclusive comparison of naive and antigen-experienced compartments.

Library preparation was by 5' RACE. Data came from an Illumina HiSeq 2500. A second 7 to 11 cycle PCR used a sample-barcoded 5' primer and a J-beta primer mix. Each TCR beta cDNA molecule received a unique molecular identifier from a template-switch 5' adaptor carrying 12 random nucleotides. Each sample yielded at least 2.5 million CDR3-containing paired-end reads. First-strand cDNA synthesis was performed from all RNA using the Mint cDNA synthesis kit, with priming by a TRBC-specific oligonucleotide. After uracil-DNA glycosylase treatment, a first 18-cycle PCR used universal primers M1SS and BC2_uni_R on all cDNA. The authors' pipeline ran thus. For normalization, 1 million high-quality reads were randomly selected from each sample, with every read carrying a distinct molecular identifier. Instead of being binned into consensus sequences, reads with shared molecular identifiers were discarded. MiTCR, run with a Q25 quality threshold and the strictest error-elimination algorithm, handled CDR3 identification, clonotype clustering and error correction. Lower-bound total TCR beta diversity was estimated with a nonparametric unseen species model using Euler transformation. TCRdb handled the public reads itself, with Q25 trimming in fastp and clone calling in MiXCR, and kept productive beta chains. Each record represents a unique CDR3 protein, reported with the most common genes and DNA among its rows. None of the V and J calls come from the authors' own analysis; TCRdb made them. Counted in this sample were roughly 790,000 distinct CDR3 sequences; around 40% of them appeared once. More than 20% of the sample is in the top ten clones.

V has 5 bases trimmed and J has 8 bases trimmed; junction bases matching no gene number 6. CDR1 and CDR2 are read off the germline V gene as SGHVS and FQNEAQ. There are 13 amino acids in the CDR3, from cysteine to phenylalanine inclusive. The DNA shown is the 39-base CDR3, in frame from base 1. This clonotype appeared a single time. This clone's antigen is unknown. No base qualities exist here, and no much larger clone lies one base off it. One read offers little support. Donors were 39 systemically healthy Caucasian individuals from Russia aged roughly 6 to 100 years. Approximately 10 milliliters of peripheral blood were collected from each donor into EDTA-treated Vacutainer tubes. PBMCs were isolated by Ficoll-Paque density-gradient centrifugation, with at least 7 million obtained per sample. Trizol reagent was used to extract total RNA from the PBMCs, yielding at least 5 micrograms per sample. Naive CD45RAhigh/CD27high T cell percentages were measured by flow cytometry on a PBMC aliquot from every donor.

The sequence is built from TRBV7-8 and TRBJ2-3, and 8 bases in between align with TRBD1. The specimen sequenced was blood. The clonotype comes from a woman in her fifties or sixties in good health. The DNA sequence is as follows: TGTGCCAGCAGCGCAGATGGACAGGGTACGCAGTATTTT. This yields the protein CASSADGQGTQYF.